One and the same sample provided the 18 T cell receptor beta chains below, sequenced in a study of T-cell reconstitution after alpha-beta-depleted transplantation in children. Unique molecular identifiers were built into the TCRbeta library. TCRdb analysed the PCR reads with MiXCR anew, one entry per CDR3 protein. The sample includes over 150,000 distinct CDR3 sequences, approximately 12% seen only once; the top ten take over 10%. Sequencing used PBMCs, obtained before TCRalphabeta/CD19-depleted stem cell transplant. The source of these receptors is a boy younger than 10 with acute myeloid leukemia, due to receive a stem cell transplant.

This clonotype was detected many times. J is TRBJ2-7 and V is TRBV12-3 or TRBV12-4, with D unclear. V was trimmed by 4 bases and J by 2 bases, leaving 9 bases between them. This CDR3 contains 13 residues. The CDR3 nucleotides read TGTGCCAGCAGTTGGCAGGATACCTACGAGCAGTACTTC. Amino acid sequence: CASSWQDTYEQYF.

This clonotype has ten or more counts. The rearrangement joins TRBV2 to TRBJ2-5; 10 positions agree with TRBD2. Losses at the gene ends were 4 bases for V and 0 bases for J; bases not matched to a gene: 8. Germline-derived CDR1 and CDR2 are SNHLY and FYNNEI. The CDR3 is 17 amino acids. The CDR3 nucleotides read TGTGCCAGCAGTGGGGCTCCTAGCGGGGGCAACCAAGAGACCCAGTACTTC. This sequence encodes CASSGAPSGGNQETQYF. The variable domain in full, with the rest retrieved from reference TRBV2 and TRBJ2-5, is EPEVTQTPSHQVTQMGQEVILRCVPISNHLYFYWYRQILGQKVEFLVSFYNNEISEKSEIFDDQFSVERPDGSNFTLKIRSTKLEDSAMYFCASSGAPSGGNQETQYFGPGTRLLVL.

Notes on this clonotype: This may stem from a read error, because a much larger clone lies one nucleotide away. The CDR3 spells CASIQEPTSGETQYF. CDR3 DNA: TGCGCCAGCATCCAGGAACCAACTAGCGGAGAGACCCAGTACTTC. The chain carries TRBV4-1 and TRBJ2-5; 8 bases match TRBD2. V dropped 7 bases and J dropped 4; count of bases not matched to a gene: 11. This CDR3 has 15 residues. Germline loops: CDR1 MGHRA, CDR2 YSYEKL.

This clonotype showed up many times. The rearrangement joins TRBV25-1 to TRBJ1-1, with D tentatively TRBD1 (5 bases). Germline lookup yields CDR1 MGHDK and CDR2 SYGVNS. The CDR3 totals 14 residues. Between the trimmed V and J ends, which lost 3 bases and 5 bases, there was a span of 13 bases. DNA of the CDR3: TGTGCCAGCAGTGACCCCAAGGGGCTGACTGAAGCTTTCTTT. Its protein is CASSDPKGLTEAFF.

This clonotype was observed many times. This chain links TRBV5-6 with TRBJ2-7, with 9 nucleotides matching TRBD2. V gave up 4 bases and J gave up 4 bases; unmatched junction bases: 6. This CDR3 spans 14 amino acids. Germline V gene sequence: CDR1 SGHDT, CDR2 YYEEEE. CDR3 loop: CASSLSGGKYEQYV. The CDR3, as DNA: TGTGCCAGCAGCCTTAGCGGGGGAAAATACGAGCAGTACGTC.

The sample holds many counts of this clonotype. The DNA for the CDR3 is TGTGCCAGCAGTCTTACTAGCGGGAGAGACGAGCAGTACTTC. This sequence encodes CASSLTSGRDEQYF. The chain uses TRBV12-3 or TRBV12-4 and TRBJ2-7; 11 bases line up with TRBD2. CDR3 length: 14 amino acids. The ends lost 5 bases at V and 5 bases at J; junction bases unmatched: 5.

The sample holds many counts of this clonotype. The rearrangement uses TRBV5-1 and TRBJ1-1; D is undetermined. The CDR3 runs 13 residues. Germline V lookup: CDR1 SGHRS, CDR2 YFSETQ. V gave up 0 bases and J gave up 1 base, with 4 bases separating them. The CDR3 is CASSLEGNTEAFF. The CDR3 DNA reads TGCGCCAGCAGCTTGGAGGGGAACACTGAAGCTTTCTTT.

This clonotype was seen at least ten times. V gene TRBV29-1 combines with J gene TRBJ1-5; D not certain. The ends were cut back, 7 bases at V and 0 bases at J, with 7 bases in the middle. Germline CDR1 is SQVTM and CDR2 is ANQGSEA. The CDR3 extends over 12 amino acids. The CDR3 region has the DNA TGCAGCGCAACTTATAGCAATCAGCCCCAGCATTTT. It encodes CSATYSNQPQHF. Based on the CDR3 plus reference TRBV29-1 and TRBJ1-5, the full variable domain is SAVISQKPSRDICQRGTSLTIQCQVDSQVTMMFWYRQQPGQSLTLIATANQGSEATYESGFVIDKFPISRPNLTFSTLTVSNMSPEDSSIYLCSATYSNQPQHFGDGTRLSIL.

Many counts were recorded for this clonotype. The chain links TRBV29-1 to TRBJ1-3, with D unclear. Trimming took 4 bases from V and 3 from J, leaving 4 bases between them. Germline CDR1 reads SQVTM; CDR2 reads ANQGSEA. This CDR3 contains 11 residues. The CDR3 is CSVALGNTIYF. In DNA form, the CDR3 reads TGCAGCGTTGCTCTTGGAAACACCATATATTTT.

This clonotype was detected many times. The chain joins TRBV5-1 to TRBJ2-1; D remains ambiguous. The CDR3 consists of 15 residues. V was shortened by 4 bases and J by 6 bases, with 17 bases between the two germline ends. CDR1 SGHRS and CDR2 YFSETQ come from the germline V gene. The CDR3 is CASSPPRVSSNEQFF. CDR3 nucleotide sequence: TGCGCCAGCAGCCCTCCTAGGGTTTCATCCAATGAGCAGTTCTTC.

This clonotype was seen ten or more times. V gene TRBV20-1 combines with J gene TRBJ2-1; no reliable D call. The V end was cut by 6 bases, the J end by 0 bases, with 9 bases between. Germline CDR1 and CDR2: DFQATT and SNEGSKA (reference sequence). The CDR3 contains 13 residues. The CDR3 region is CSATASSYNEQFF. CDR3 coding DNA: TGCAGTGCCACAGCGAGCTCCTACAATGAGCAGTTCTTC.

This clonotype was seen at least ten times. The chain joins TRBV28 to TRBJ2-1; D gene ambiguous. CDR1 MDHEN and CDR2 SYDVKM come from the germline V gene. The CDR3 has 13 residues. The V end lost 6 bases, the J end lost 2 bases, and 8 bases lay between the germline ends. DNA of the CDR3: TGTGCCAGCAGCCCACAGACCTACAATGAGCAGTTCTTC. Translating it yields CASSPQTYNEQFF.

There are many counts of this clonotype. The genes are TRBV11-1 and TRBJ2-1, with TRBD2 identical over 7 bases. The CDR3 runs to 14 residues. Germline V CDR1 and CDR2: SGHAT, FQDESV (reference sequence). V was clipped by 3 bases and J by 5 bases; unmatched bases: 4. CDR3 DNA sequence: TGTGCCAGCAGCTTCGGGGGAGGGGACAATGAGCAGTTCTTC. This gives the protein CASSFGGGDNEQFF.

This clonotype was detected many times. The chain employs TRBV9 and TRBJ2-7, with D perhaps matching TRBD1 (7 bases). Germline CDR1 reads SGDLS; CDR2 reads YYNGEE. Trimming took off 3 bases at V and 7 bases at J, with 11 bases between the two ends. The CDR3 is 12 residues long. As DNA, the CDR3 is TGTGCCAGCAGCGCTCAGGGGGGAGAGCAGTACTTC. Encoded protein: CASSAQGGEQYF.

This clonotype has at least ten counts. This CDR3 reads CASSILDSYNEQFF. The CDR3 bases are TGTGCCAGTAGTATACTAGACTCCTACAATGAGCAGTTCTTC. The V gene is TRBV19, the J gene TRBJ2-1; the D is unclear. V was trimmed by 2 bases and J by 0 bases, leaving 5 bases between them. Germline-derived CDR1 and CDR2 are LNHDA and SQIVND (reference sequence). This CDR3 has 14 amino acids.

This clonotype was detected many times. The chain joins TRBV5-1 to TRBJ2-2; a possible D gene is TRBD1 (6 bases). CDR3 length: 14 amino acids. V lost 5 bases to trimming and J lost 3 bases, with 11 bases between them. Germline CDR1 reads SGHRS; CDR2 reads YFSETQ. The CDR3 is CASRNRDDTGELFF. The CDR3 nucleotides read TGCGCCAGCAGAAACAGGGACGACACCGGGGAGCTGTTTTTT.

The J gene is TRBJ2-1, the V gene TRBV10-1, with D hard to call. In germline, CDR1 is WNHNN, CDR2 SYGVQD (reference sequence). The CDR3 runs 15 residues. V was pared by 3 bases and J by 5 bases, with 14 bases between. CDR3 loop: CASSEGTGNHNEQFF. The CDR3 DNA follows: TGCGCCAGCAGTGAAGGAACGGGCAACCACAATGAGCAGTTCTTC.

This clonotype appeared many times. A junction boundary mismatches the germline segment, possibly from a read error. The CDR3 loop is CASSQDPDQKTQYF. The CDR3 DNA reads as TGTGCCAGCAGCCAAGATCCGGACCAAAAGACCCAGTACTTC. The chain combines TRBV14 with TRBJ2-5, with no clear D. The germline V gene has CDR1 SGHDN and CDR2 FVKESK. The CDR3 covers 14 residues.